The T cell receptor (beta chain) described here comes from a study of blood T cell repertoires in COVID-19. Study-wide context: Acute-phase and convalescent COVID-19 samples originated in the United States, Italy and Spain. PBMCs, B-cell-depleted T cells, or T cells provided the cDNA or gDNA that made up the material.

This clone was seen many times. The CDR3 has 15 amino acids. The V gene's germline CDR1 is SGDLS and CDR2 YYNGEE. V dropped 5 bases and J dropped 3 bases, with 17 bases sitting between them. As handled by the study authors: Estimation of nucleated cell counts was performed using reference gene primer amplification. Data came from immunoSEQ multiplex PCR; TCRdb stores just in-frame clones and leaves some out. The V and J calls and the clone size are those of that table, but D and trimming were determined from the DNA. Found here are 200,000 to 250,000 clones, about 86% of them singletons; the top ten hold 2.2%.

The sequenced material came from peripheral blood. The chain combines TRBV9 with TRBJ1-1; D is uncertain. The clonotype was recovered from a woman aged 45-59 years with acute or convalescent COVID-19. CDR3 DNA sequence: TGTGCCAGCAGACCCCCTAGAGGGCAGGACACTGAAGCTTTCTTT. This translates into CASRPPRGQDTEAFF. Full variable domain (rest looked up from reference TRBV9 and TRBJ1-1): DSGVTQTPKHLITATGQRVTLRCSPRSGDLSVYWYQQSLDQGLQFLIQYYNGEERAKGNILERFSAQQFPDLHSELNLSSLELGDSALYFCASRPPRGQDTEAFFGQGTRLTVV.